This T cell receptor beta chain was recovered during a study of cytomegalovirus exposure and HLA in healthy donors. Overall study results and limits: Later analysis demonstrated an association between a missense DCLRE1C variant and TCR beta V- and J-gene trimming. With DRB1 most and HLA-C fewest, TCR association rates differed between HLA loci in a later analysis.

The PCR employed 60 Vbeta primers together with 13 Jbeta primers. Here immunoSEQ multiplex PCR was the method, and the copy in TCRdb shows in-frame clones only, minus some. The repertoire holds approximately 120,000 clones, with around 77% as singletons. CDR1 SGHNT and CDR2 YYREEE come from the germline V gene (reference sequence). This CDR3 comprises 13 residues. Concerning this clone itself: Its antigen remains unidentified. The junction and the germline gene differ at one end; a read error may be behind it.

This clonotype originated in a woman aged 40 to 55 in good health and CMV-seropositive. The sample comprised PBMCs. The J gene is TRBJ2-2, the V gene TRBV5-4; 7 positions agree with TRBD1. In nucleotides, the CDR3 is TGTGCCAGCGGCTTCAGGGGGTTCGGGGAGCTGTTTTTT. Its protein product is CASGFRGFGELFF.